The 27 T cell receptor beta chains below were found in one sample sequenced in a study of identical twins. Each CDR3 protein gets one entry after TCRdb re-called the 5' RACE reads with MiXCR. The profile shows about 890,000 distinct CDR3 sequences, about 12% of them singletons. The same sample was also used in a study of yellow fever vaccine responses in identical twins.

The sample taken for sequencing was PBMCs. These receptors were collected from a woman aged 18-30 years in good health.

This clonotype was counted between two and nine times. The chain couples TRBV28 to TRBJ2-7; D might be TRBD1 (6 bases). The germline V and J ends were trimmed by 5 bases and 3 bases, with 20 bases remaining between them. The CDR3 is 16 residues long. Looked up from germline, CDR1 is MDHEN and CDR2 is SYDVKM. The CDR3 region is CASSSGDRLPLYEQYF. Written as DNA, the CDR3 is TGTGCCAGCAGTAGCGGAGACAGGTTGCCCCTCTACGAGCAGTACTTC.

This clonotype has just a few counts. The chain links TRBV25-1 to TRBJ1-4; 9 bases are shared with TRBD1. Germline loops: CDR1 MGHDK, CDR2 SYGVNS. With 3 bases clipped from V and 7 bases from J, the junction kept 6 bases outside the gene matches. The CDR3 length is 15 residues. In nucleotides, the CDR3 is TGTGCCAGCAGTGAGGTTCGACAGGGGGGTGAAAAACTGTTTTTT. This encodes CASSEVRQGGEKLFF. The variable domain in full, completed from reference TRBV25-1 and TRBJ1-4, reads EADIYQTPRYLVIGTGKKITLECSQTMGHDKMYWYQQDPGMELHLIHYSYGVNSTEKGDLSSESTVSRIRTEHFPLTLESARPSHTSQYLCASSEVRQGGEKLFFGSGTQLSVL.

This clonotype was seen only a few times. CDR3 DNA: TGTGCCAGCCCCCCGGGATGGGGCAACCAAGAGACCCAGTACTTC. It codes for CASPPGWGNQETQYF. The chain recombines TRBV2 with TRBJ2-5; perhaps D is TRBD1 or TRBD2 (5 bases each). CDR3 length: 15 amino acids. Germline-derived CDR1 and CDR2 are SNHLY and FYNNEI. V lost 8 bases to trimming and J lost 0 bases, with 16 bases between them.

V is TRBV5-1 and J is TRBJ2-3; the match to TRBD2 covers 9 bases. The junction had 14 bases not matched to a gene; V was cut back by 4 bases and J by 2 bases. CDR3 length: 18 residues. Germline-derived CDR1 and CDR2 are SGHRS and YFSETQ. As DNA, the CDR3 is TGCGCCAGCAGCCCTGAAGGGACTAGCCGGGGGTTCACAGATACGCAGTATTTT. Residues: CASSPEGTSRGFTDTQYF.

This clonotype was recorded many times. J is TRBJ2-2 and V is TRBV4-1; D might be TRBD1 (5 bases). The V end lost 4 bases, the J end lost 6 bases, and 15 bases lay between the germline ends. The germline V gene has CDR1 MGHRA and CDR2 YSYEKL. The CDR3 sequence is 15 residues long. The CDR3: CASSPGGASAGELFF. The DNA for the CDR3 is TGCGCCAGCAGCCCTGGTGGGGCGAGTGCCGGGGAGCTGTTTTTT.

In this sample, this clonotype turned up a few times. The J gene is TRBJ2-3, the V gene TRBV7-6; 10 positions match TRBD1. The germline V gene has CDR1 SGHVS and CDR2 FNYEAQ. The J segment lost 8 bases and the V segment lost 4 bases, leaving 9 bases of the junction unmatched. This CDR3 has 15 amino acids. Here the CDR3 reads CASSSRTGGTGTQYF. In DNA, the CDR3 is TGTGCCAGCAGCTCGAGGACAGGGGGGACGGGTACGCAGTATTTT.

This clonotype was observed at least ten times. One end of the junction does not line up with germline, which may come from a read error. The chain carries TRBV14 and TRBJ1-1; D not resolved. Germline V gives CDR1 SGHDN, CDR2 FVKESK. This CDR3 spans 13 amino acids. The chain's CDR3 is CASSQVLNTEAFF. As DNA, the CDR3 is TGCGCCAGCAGCCAGGTTCTAAACACTGAAGCTTTCTTT.

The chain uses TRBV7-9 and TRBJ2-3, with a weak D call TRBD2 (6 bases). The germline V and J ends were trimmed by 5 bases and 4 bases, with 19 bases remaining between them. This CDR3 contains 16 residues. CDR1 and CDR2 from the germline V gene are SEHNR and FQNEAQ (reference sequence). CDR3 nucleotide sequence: TGTGCCAGCAGCGGCCGGGGAGGTCAGGGTGCAGATACGCAGTATTTT. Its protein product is CASSGRGGQGADTQYF.

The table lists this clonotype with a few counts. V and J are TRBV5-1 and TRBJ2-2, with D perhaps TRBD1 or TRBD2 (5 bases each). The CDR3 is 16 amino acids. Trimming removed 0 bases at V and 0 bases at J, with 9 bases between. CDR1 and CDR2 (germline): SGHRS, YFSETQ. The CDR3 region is CASSLGEGSNTGELFF. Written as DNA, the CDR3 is TGCGCCAGCAGCTTGGGAGAGGGGTCGAACACCGGGGAGCTGTTTTTT.

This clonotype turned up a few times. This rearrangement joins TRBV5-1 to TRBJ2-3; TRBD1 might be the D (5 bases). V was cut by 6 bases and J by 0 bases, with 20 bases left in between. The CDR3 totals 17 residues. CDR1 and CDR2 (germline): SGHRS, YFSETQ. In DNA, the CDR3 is TGCGCCAGCACCGGGCAGGCCCTTGGGGCTAGCACAGATACGCAGTATTTT. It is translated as CASTGQALGASTDTQYF.

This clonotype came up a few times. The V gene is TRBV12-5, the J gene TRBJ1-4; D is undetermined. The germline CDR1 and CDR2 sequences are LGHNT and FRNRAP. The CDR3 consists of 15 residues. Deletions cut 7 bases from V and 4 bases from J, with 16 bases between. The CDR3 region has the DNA TGTGCTAGTGTGCCCAGGCGGTTCGATAATGAAAAACTGTTTTTT. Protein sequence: CASVPRRFDNEKLFF.

CDR3 region: CASSLDYLALEQYF. The CDR3 DNA reads as TGTGCCAGCAGCCTAGACTACCTAGCACTCGAGCAGTACTTC. The chain links TRBV27 to TRBJ2-7; possibly TRBD2 for D (5 bases). Germline CDR1 reads MNHEY; CDR2 reads SMNVEV (reference sequence). This CDR3 has 14 amino acids. With 6 bases removed from V and 6 bases from J, the gap between germline ends came to 18 bases.

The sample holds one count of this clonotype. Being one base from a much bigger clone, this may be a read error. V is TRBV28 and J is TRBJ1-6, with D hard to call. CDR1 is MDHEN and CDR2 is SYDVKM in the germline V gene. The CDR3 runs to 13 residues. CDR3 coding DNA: TGTGTCAGCAGCGAGGGAAGTAATTCACCCCTCCACTTT. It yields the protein CVSSEGSNSPLHF.

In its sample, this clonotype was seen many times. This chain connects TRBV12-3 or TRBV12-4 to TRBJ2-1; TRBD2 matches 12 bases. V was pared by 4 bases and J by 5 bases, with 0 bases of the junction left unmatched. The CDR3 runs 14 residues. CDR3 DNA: TGTGCCAGCAGTTGGACTAGCGGGAACAATGAGCAGTTCTTC. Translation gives CASSWTSGNNEQFF.

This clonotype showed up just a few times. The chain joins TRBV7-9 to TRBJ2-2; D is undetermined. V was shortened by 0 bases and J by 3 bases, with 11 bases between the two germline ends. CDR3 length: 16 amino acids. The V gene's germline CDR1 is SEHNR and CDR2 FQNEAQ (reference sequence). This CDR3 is CASSLAETRDTGELFF. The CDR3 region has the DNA TGTGCCAGCAGCTTAGCGGAGACTCGTGACACCGGGGAGCTGTTTTTT.

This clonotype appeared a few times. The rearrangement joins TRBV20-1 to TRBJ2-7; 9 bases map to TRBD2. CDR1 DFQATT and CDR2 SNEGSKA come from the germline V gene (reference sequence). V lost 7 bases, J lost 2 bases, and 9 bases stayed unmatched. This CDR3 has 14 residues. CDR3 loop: CSVGGPSGTYEQYF. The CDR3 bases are TGCAGTGTTGGAGGTCCTAGCGGGACCTACGAGCAGTACTTC.

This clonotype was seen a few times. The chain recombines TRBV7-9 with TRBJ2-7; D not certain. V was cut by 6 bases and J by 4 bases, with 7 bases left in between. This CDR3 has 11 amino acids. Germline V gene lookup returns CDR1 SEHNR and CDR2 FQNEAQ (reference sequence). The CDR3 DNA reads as TGTGCCAGCAGAGATGCATACGAGCAGTACTTC. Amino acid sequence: CASRDAYEQYF.

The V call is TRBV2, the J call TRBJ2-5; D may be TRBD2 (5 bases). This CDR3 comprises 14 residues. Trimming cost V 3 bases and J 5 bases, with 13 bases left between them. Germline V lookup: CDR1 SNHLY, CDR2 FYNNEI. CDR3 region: CASSDAASRETQYF. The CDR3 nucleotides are TGTGCCAGCAGTGATGCCGCTAGCCGGGAGACCCAGTACTTC.

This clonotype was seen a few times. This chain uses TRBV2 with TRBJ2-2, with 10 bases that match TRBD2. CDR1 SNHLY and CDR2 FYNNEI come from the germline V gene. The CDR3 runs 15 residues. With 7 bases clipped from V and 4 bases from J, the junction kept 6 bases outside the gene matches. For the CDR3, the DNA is TGTGCCAGCATCCCGACTAGCGGGTCCACCGGGGAGCTGTTTTTT. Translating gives CASIPTSGSTGELFF. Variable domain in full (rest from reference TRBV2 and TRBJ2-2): EPEVTQTPSHQVTQMGQEVILRCVPISNHLYFYWYRQILGQKVEFLVSFYNNEISEKSEIFDDQFSVERPDGSNFTLKIRSTKLEDSAMYFCASIPTSGSTGELFFGEGSRLTVL.

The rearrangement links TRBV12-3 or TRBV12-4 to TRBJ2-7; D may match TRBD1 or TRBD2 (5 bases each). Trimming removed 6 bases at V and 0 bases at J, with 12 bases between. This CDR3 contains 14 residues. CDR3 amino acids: CASSRPGGSYEQYF. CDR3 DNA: TGTGCCAGCAGCCGACCTGGGGGCTCCTACGAGCAGTACTTC.

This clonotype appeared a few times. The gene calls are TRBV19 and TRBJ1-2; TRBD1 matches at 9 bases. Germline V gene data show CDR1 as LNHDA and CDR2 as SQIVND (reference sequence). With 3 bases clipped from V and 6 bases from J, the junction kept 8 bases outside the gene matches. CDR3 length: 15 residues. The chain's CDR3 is CASSIPPTGGDGYTF. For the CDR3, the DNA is TGTGCCAGTAGTATCCCCCCGACAGGGGGTGATGGCTACACCTTC.

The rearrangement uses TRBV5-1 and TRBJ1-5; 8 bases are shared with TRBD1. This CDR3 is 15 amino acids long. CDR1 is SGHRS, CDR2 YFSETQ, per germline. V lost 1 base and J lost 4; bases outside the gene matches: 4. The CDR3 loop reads CASSLSTGANQPQHF. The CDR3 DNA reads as TGCGCCAGCAGCTTGTCGACAGGGGCAAATCAGCCCCAGCATTTT.

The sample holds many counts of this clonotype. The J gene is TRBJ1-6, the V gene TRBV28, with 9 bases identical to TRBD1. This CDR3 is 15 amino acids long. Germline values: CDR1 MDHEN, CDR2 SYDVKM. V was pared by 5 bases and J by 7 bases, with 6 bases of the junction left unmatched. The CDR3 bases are TGTGCCAGCAGTGTACAGGGGGCATTAAATTCACCCCTCCACTTT. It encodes CASSVQGALNSPLHF.

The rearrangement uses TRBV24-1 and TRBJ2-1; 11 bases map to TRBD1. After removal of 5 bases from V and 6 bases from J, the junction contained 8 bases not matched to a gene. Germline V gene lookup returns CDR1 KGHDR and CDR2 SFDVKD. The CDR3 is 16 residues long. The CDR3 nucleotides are TGTGCCACCAGTGGTCCTGGACAGGGGGCGGGCAATGAGCAGTTCTTC. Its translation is CATSGPGQGAGNEQFF.

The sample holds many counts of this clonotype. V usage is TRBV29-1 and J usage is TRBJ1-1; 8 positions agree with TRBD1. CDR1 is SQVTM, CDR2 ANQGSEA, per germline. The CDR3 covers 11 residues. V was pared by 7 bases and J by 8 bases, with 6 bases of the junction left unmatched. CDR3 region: CSAHGQGEAFF. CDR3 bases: TGCAGCGCCCACGGACAGGGAGAAGCTTTCTTT.

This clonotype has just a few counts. DNA of the CDR3: TGTGCCAGCAGTTCTAGACAGGGTGTGACGAACACTGAAGCTTTCTTT. This encodes CASSSRQGVTNTEAFF. The gene calls are TRBV6-5 and TRBJ1-1; 7 bases align to TRBD1. Germline trimming cut 4 bases from V and 1 base from J; bases unmatched to any gene: 9. The CDR3 has 16 residues. Germline CDR1 reads MNHEY; CDR2 reads SVGAGI.

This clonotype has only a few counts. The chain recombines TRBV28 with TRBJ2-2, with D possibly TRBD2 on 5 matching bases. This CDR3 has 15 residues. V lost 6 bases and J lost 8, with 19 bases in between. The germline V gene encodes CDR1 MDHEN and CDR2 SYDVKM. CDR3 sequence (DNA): TGTGCCAGCAGCGCCCTATCCCCTAGCCCGGGGGAGCTGTTTTTT. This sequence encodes CASSALSPSPGELFF.